This section outlines one TCR beta chain sequence together with its context. The data were taken from a study of type 1 regulatory T cells. For the study at large: This in vitro CD4 product, T-allo10, is enriched for Tr1 cells and alloantigen-specific.

TCRdb recomputed calls from the reads with MiXCR, one row per CDR3 protein. The sample contains around 88,000 distinct CDR3 sequences, around 30% of which appear only once. Germline V gene sequence: CDR1 SQVTM, CDR2 ANQGSEA. The V end was cut by 3 bases, the J end by 5 bases, with 15 bases between. The CDR3 length is 14 residues. V usage is TRBV29-1 and J usage is TRBJ2-3, with D perhaps TRBD1 or TRBD2 (5 bases each). The origin of this receptor is a human donor in good health. Material: CD4+ T cells, either the whole sample or a sorted fraction (not recorded which). The DNA for the CDR3 is TGCAGCGTTGAGGGACCTTCGATAGTAGATACGCAGTATTTT. Its translation is CSVEGPSIVDTQYF.